This paragraph covers one T cell receptor (beta chain) sequence. This specimen belongs to a study of blood T cell repertoires in COVID-19. Germline CDR1 is SQVTM and CDR2 is ANQGSEA. The CDR3 is 13 residues long. Germline trimming cut 0 bases from V and 5 bases from J; bases unmatched to any gene: 1. Methods used by the authors: Amplified reference gene primers provided the basis for estimating nucleated cell counts. Using immunoSEQ multiplex PCR, the repertoire was profiled, and TCRdb retains in-frame clones only, with some absent. V, J and clone size reflect that table, while D and trimming were determined from the DNA. The sample has 150,000 to 200,000 clones, more than 65% seen once; the top ten hold approximately 16%. Participant-given clinical history determined each cohort assignment.

The chain recombines TRBV29-1 with TRBJ1-2, with 9 bases lining up with TRBD1. The specimen sequenced was PBMCs or T cells enriched from blood (not recorded which). The sequence derives from a woman aged 50 to 60 with acute COVID-19. The DNA of the CDR3 is TGCAGCGTTGAAGACGGGACAGGGTATGGCTACACCTTC. Translating gives CSVEDGTGYGYTF.